This is a list of T cell receptor beta chains from one sample in a study of PD-1 blockade in classical Hodgkin lymphoma. The data were produced by immunoSEQ multiplex PCR, yet TCRdb's version contains in-frame clones alone and is incomplete. Of about 6,400 clones in the sample, 78% were seen once. The sample here was CD4+ T cells from blood, taken at baseline. The receptors shown here come from a human donor with classical Hodgkin lymphoma. CDR3s include the opening cysteine and the closing phenylalanine or tryptophan.

>TRBV7-2|TRBJ1-1|12
CASSSHGGVAFF
>TRBV15|TRBJ1-4|13
CATSIKALGKLFF
>TRBV27|TRBJ2-7|13
CAKSGQPPREQYF
>TRBV7-2|TRBJ1-1|15
CASSANRGVSTEAFF
>TRBV7-2|TRBJ2-7|13
CASSRATGDEQYF
>TRBV2|TRBJ2-3|15
CASSETGRPTDTQYF
>TRBV10-3|TRBJ1-6|14
CAIGTGDPNSPLHF
>TRBV19|TRBJ1-2|12
CASSFRNYGYTF
>TRBV28|TRBJ2-2|12
CASSLAVGELFF
>TRBV11-2|TRBJ2-7|14
CASSVGTSIYEQYF
>TRBV7-2|TRBJ1-2|17
CASSSYTGGSFVYGYTF
>TRBV19|TRBJ2-5|16
CASSHWGQETQETQYF
>TRBV7-3|TRBJ2-1|14
CASSPGLAGDEQFF
>TRBV7-9|TRBJ1-2|12
CASSREGYGYTF
>TRBV5-4|TRBJ2-5|15
CASSLEVGRRGTQYF
>TRBV28|TRBJ2-2|13
CASNFLGTGELFF
>TRBV28|TRBJ2-7|12
CASSLLVYEQYF
>TRBV29-1|TRBJ1-1|12
CSVRQGNTEAFF